This T cell receptor (beta chain) was identified in a study of identical twins. Notes on the study in general: Alpha sequences out of frame and shared by twins had excess low generation probability.

The CDR3 is 11 amino acids. Germline V CDR1 and CDR2: SQVTM, ANQGSEA. The V and J ends lost 4 bases and 3 bases respectively, with 4 bases between them. Notes on this clonotype: Its antigen is unknown.

Unique molecular identifiers were in the cDNA, with template-switch universal primer binding. Via MiXCR, TCRdb re-called the 5' RACE reads, giving one row per CDR3 protein. The sample includes fewer than 20,000 distinct CDR3 sequences, 55% to 75% seen only once; the top ten take over 4.5%. Healthy Caucasians, and only they, were the donors. The chain uses TRBV29-1 and TRBJ1-3; D call uncertain. The source of this sequence is a woman aged 18 to 35 in good health. This table probably holds off-target reads from a library built for another chain. The sequenced sample was memory (CD45RO+) T cells sorted from blood. CDR3 in DNA: TGCAGCGTTGGGGGTGGAAACACCATATATTTT. Residues: CSVGGGNTIYF.